The clone carrying this TCR beta chain was seen repeatedly, ten times or more. This record belongs to a study of T cells in Graves' hyperthyroidism and ophthalmopathy. Trimming pared 5 bases from V and 6 bases from J, leaving 9 bases between. The length of the CDR3 is 12 residues. The V gene's germline CDR1 is KGHDR and CDR2 SFDVKD. RNA transcripts gave rise to amplified TCR beta CDR3 regions. In the first-round RT-PCR of the TCR CDR3, the HTBI primer set was used. MiXCR was run by TCRdb on the multiplex PCR reads, yielding one entry per CDR3 protein. Of approximately 600,000 distinct CDR3 sequences in the sample, 14% are singletons; the top ten hold 6.5% to 9%.

The chain links TRBV24-1 to TRBJ1-2; D gene unclear. The clonotype was recovered from a woman under 30 with Graves' ophthalmopathy. The sequenced sample consisted of blood. The CDR3 coding sequence is TGTGCCACCAGTGCGGGAGCAAATGGCTACACCTTC. Translated, it gives CATSAGANGYTF.